The 19 T cell receptor beta chains below all came from one sample that was sequenced in a study of blood T cell repertoires in COVID-19. The repertoire was sequenced with immunoSEQ multiplex PCR; TCRdb's copy has only in-frame clones and lacks some. Of 100,000 or so clones in the sample, 85% are singletons; the top ten hold 1.5% to 2%. The sequenced sample consisted of peripheral blood. All receptors derive from a woman between 65 and 79 years old with active or convalescent COVID-19.

V and J are TRBV14 and TRBJ2-5, with 7 bases matching TRBD2. Trimming took 2 bases from V and 4 from J; bases not matched to a gene: 19. The germline CDR1 and CDR2 sequences are SGHDN and FVKESK. The CDR3 covers 19 residues. CDR3 sequence: CASSQWVHHGLEAIETQYF. The CDR3 region has the DNA TGTGCCAGCAGCCAATGGGTGCATCACGGACTAGAGGCTATAGAGACCCAGTACTTC.

The CDR3: CASSLETGGNEKLFF. The CDR3 nucleotides read TGCGCCAGCAGCTTGGAGACAGGGGGAAATGAAAAACTGTTTTTT. The V call is TRBV5-1, the J call TRBJ1-4; 9 bases match TRBD1. Germline trimming cut 0 bases from V and 5 bases from J; bases unmatched to any gene: 2. Germline CDR1 and CDR2: SGHRS and YFSETQ. This CDR3 has 15 residues.

Only a few counts were recorded for this clone. J is TRBJ2-7 and V is TRBV28, with 11 bases fitting TRBD1. The CDR3 extends over 14 amino acids. V lost 7 bases, J lost 7 bases, and 9 bases stayed unmatched. CDR1 and CDR2 (germline): MDHEN, SYDVKM. CDR3 sequence: CASTGGQGVREQYF. The CDR3 nucleotides are TGTGCCAGCACCGGGGGACAGGGGGTTAGGGAGCAGTACTTC.

This clone was seen a single time. Other DNA sequences in the same sample also yield this CDR3. The rearrangement joins TRBV12-3 or TRBV12-4 to TRBJ1-2; D call uncertain. Trimming cost V 4 bases and J 4 bases, with 4 bases left between them. CDR3 length: 11 residues. In nucleotides, the CDR3 is TGTGCCAGCAGTTCCGTCTATGGCTACACCTTC. Its protein product is CASSSVYGYTF.

The CDR3 reads CASSWSTRADTQYF. The CDR3 nucleotides are TGTGCCAGCAGCTGGAGTACTAGGGCAGATACGCAGTATTTT. This chain uses TRBV7-2 with TRBJ2-3; D may be TRBD2 (5 bases). Germline values: CDR1 SGHTA, CDR2 FQGNSA. Trimming shortened V by 4 bases and J by 4 bases, and 12 bases separated the two germline ends. The CDR3 has 14 residues. The full variable domain, with the rest looked up from reference TRBV7-2 and TRBJ2-3, is GAGVSQSPSNKVTEKGKDVELRCDPISGHTALYWYRQSLGQGLEFLIYFQGNSAPDKSGLPSDRFSAERTGGSVSTLTIQRTQQEDSAVYLCASSWSTRADTQYFGPGTRLTVL.

V usage is TRBV7-2 and J usage is TRBJ1-1; D remains ambiguous. Trimming cost V 1 base and J 4 bases, with 10 bases left between them. Germline CDR1 reads SGHTA; CDR2 reads FQGNSA. This CDR3 contains 14 residues. The CDR3 protein is CASSLGGSLTEAFF. The CDR3, as DNA: TGTGCCAGCAGCTTAGGCGGCAGCCTCACTGAAGCTTTCTTT.

In DNA, the CDR3 is TGTGCCAGCAGTGAAACGCGGGACCAGCCCCAGCATTTT. Translation: CASSETRDQPQHF. V is TRBV2 and J is TRBJ1-5; a possible D gene is TRBD1 (5 bases). Trimming cost V 2 bases and J 7 bases, with 9 bases left between them. The CDR3 loop spans 13 amino acids. Per germline, CDR1 SNHLY and CDR2 FYNNEI. Combining the CDR3 with reference TRBV2 and TRBJ1-5 gives the whole variable domain EPEVTQTPSHQVTQMGQEVILRCVPISNHLYFYWYRQILGQKVEFLVSFYNNEISEKSEIFDDQFSVERPDGSNFTLKIRSTKLEDSAMYFCASSETRDQPQHFGDGTRLSIL.

The V and J genes are TRBV7-8 and TRBJ2-1; 10 bases are a match to TRBD2. Germline CDR1 SGHVS, CDR2 FQNEAQ. J gave up 4 bases and V 3 bases, and 6 bases lay outside the gene matches. CDR3 length equals 16 residues. For the CDR3, the DNA is TGTGCCAGCAGCTTCTCTAGCGGGAGTAGGTACAATGAGCAGTTCTTC. It is translated as CASSFSSGSRYNEQFF.

The table lists this clone with many counts. The chain combines TRBV5-1 with TRBJ1-4; 9 nucleotides match TRBD1. The germline gives CDR1 SGHRS, CDR2 YFSETQ. The CDR3 sequence is 14 residues long. Trimming removed 1 base from V and 7 bases from J; junction bases left unmatched: 2. CDR3: CASSLPGQGEKLFF. The CDR3, as DNA: TGCGCCAGCAGCTTGCCGGGACAGGGTGAAAAACTGTTTTTT.

This chain connects TRBV19 to TRBJ2-1, with 7 bases lining up with TRBD2. The CDR3 has 14 residues. Germline lookup yields CDR1 LNHDA and CDR2 SQIVND (reference sequence). V was clipped by 4 bases and J by 7 bases; unmatched bases: 7. DNA of the CDR3: TGTGCCAGTAGTAGGGAGCGGGGAGGGAATGAGCAGTTCTTC. It codes for CASSRERGGNEQFF.

The V gene is TRBV7-9, the J gene TRBJ2-3, with 7 nucleotides matching TRBD2. The ends lost 1 base at V and 5 bases at J; junction bases unmatched: 15. This CDR3 has 18 amino acids. CDR1 SEHNR and CDR2 FQNEAQ come from the germline V gene (reference sequence). In nucleotides, the CDR3 is TGTGCCAGCAGCTTAGGGAGGTTAGCGGGTCGAAAGGGAGATACGCAGTATTTT. Translating it yields CASSLGRLAGRKGDTQYF.

The chain links TRBV14 to TRBJ2-3, with 8 bases matching TRBD1. J gave up 4 bases and V 1 base, and 4 bases lay outside the gene matches. The CDR3 is 15 amino acids. Germline V gene data show CDR1 as SGHDN and CDR2 as FVKESK. The CDR3 DNA is TGTGCCAGCAGCCAAGCCAGGGGGCAGGCAGATACGCAGTATTTT. Its protein is CASSQARGQADTQYF.

The chain couples TRBV5-4 to TRBJ2-7; 9 nucleotides align to TRBD2. Germline V lookup: CDR1 SGHNT, CDR2 YYREEE (reference sequence). The length of the CDR3 is 16 residues. The J segment lost 3 bases and the V segment lost 5 bases, leaving 12 bases of the junction unmatched. CDR3 sequence reads: CASSSRAGTSFYEQYF. Written as DNA, the CDR3 is TGTGCCAGCAGTTCGCGCGCCGGGACTAGCTTCTACGAGCAGTACTTC. Full variable domain (rest looked up from reference TRBV5-4 and TRBJ2-7): ETGVTQSPTHLIKTRGQQVTLRCSSQSGHNTVSWYQQALGQGPQFIFQYYREEENGRGNFPPRFSGLQFPNYSSELNVNALELDDSALYLCASSSRAGTSFYEQYFGPGTRLTVT.

J is TRBJ2-1 and V is TRBV4-1; weak D call: TRBD2 (6 bases). Germline V gene sequence: CDR1 MGHRA, CDR2 YSYEKL. There are 16 residues in the CDR3. Between the trimmed V and J ends, which lost 3 bases and 7 bases, there was a span of 19 bases. The CDR3 reads CASSQGPGLITNEQFF. The CDR3 coding sequence is TGCGCCAGCAGCCAGGGACCGGGACTTATTACTAATGAGCAGTTCTTC.

Here the CDR3 DNA reads TGTGCCAGCAGTACAGGGACAGCCCTGATGCAGTACTTC. Translation gives CASSTGTALMQYF. V and J are TRBV2 and TRBJ2-5, with 7 bases that match TRBD1. Germline V CDR1 and CDR2: SNHLY, FYNNEI. The CDR3 is 13 residues long. V shed 5 bases, J shed 11 bases, and the junction held 11 bases outside the gene matches.

Only one count was recorded for this clone. The chain combines TRBV18 with TRBJ1-1, with D possibly matching TRBD1 (5 bases). V was shortened by 2 bases and J by 1 base, with 11 bases between the two germline ends. Germline assignment: CDR1 KGHSH and CDR2 LQKENI. CDR3 length: 15 residues. CDR3 amino acids: CASSPIQGQNTEAFF. CDR3 nucleotide sequence: TGTGCCAGCTCACCAATTCAGGGCCAGAACACTGAAGCTTTCTTT.

This chain connects TRBV10-2 to TRBJ1-2, with D possibly being TRBD1 (6 bases). Trimming took off 11 bases at V and 4 bases at J, with 11 bases between the two ends. This CDR3 is built from 11 residues. CDR1 and CDR2 (germline): WSHSY, SAAADI. For the CDR3, the DNA is TGCGCCGGAGGGGGGGTCTATGGCTACACCTTC. It translates to CAGGGVYGYTF.

This chain links TRBV19 with TRBJ1-5; D is unresolved. This CDR3 is built from 14 residues. Trimming took 4 bases from V and 3 from J, leaving 10 bases between them. Germline V CDR1 and CDR2: LNHDA, SQIVND (reference sequence). DNA for the CDR3: TGTGCCAGTAGTAGTGGGGAGTTCAATCAGCCCCAGCATTTT. Translated, it gives CASSSGEFNQPQHF. Together with reference TRBV19 and TRBJ1-5, the CDR3 gives the full variable domain: DGGITQSPKYLFRKEGQNVTLSCEQNLNHDAMYWYRQDPGQGLRLIYYSQIVNDFQKGDIAEGYSVSREKKESFPLTVTSAQKNPTAFYLCASSSGEFNQPQHFGDGTRLSIL.

The chain couples TRBV12-3 or TRBV12-4 to TRBJ2-5; D gene unclear. The CDR3 is 13 residues long. V lost 6 bases and J 2 bases, leaving 10 bases between the germline ends. The chain's CDR3 is CASRPTSQETQYF. CDR3 DNA sequence: TGTGCCAGCAGACCTACCTCTCAAGAGACCCAGTACTTC.